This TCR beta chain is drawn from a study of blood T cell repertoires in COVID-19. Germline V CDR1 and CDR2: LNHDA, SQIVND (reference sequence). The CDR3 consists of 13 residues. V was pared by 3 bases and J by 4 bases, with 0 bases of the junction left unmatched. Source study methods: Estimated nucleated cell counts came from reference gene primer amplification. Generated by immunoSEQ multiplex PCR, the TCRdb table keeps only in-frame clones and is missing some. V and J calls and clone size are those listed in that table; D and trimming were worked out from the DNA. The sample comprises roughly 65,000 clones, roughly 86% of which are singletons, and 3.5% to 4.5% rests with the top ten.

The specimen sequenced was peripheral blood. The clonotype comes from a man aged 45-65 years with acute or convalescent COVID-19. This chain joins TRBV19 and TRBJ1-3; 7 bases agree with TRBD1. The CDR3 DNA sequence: TGTGCCAGTAGTATGGGACAGGGAAACACCATATATTTT. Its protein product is CASSMGQGNTIYF.